Here is one T cell receptor beta chain with its context. Its target antigen remains unknown. No base quality information exists; no much larger clone differs at one position. The data are from a study of blood T cell repertoires in COVID-19 (TCRdb year 2020). Looking at the study overall: Samples covering the acute and convalescent phases of COVID-19 were provided by collaborators in the United States, Italy and Spain. The material from the prospective study consisted of cDNA or gDNA derived from T cells, B-cell-depleted T cells, or PBMCs. Deeply sampled blood TCRbeta repertoires from subjects exposed to, actively infected with, or recovered from COVID-19 were included in the dataset. The repertoires were made available in a free public database intended to serve as a resource for research on the immune response to SARS-CoV-2. The samples were drawn from two sources: the first 160 participants of the ongoing ImmuneRACE study, and approximately 1,300 subjects contributed by 6 global collaborators. Nearly every sample came with metadata listing a de-identified subject ID, COVID-19 status, age in years and sex. Where HLA class I and class II types were available, the types were taken from metadata supplied by the sample provider, not from assay-based typing.

The paper's findings and limits, for the study overall: How much clinical and demographic metadata was included differed by source and by participant, and the metadata was provided uncurated.

Another Seattle source contributed samples from volunteer blood donors who had recovered from COVID-19. Whole blood was collected in K2EDTA tubes by collaborating institutions according to the institutions' own protocols. For TCRbeta analysis, collaborator samples were shipped as frozen whole blood, as isolated PBMCs, or as DNA extracted from either sample type. Trimming takes 4 bases from V and 6 bases from J, and the germline ends sit 10 bases apart. The germline V gene (reference sequence) sets CDR1 to SGHNT and CDR2 to YYREEE. The CDR3 has 12 amino acids, counting the end cysteine and phenylalanine. Only the CDR3 portion is preserved as DNA: 36 bases, with reading frame beginning at the first base. TCRbeta CDR3 regions were amplified from genomic DNA using the immunoSEQ Assay, a bias-controlled multiplex PCR. The authors' analysis ran thus. Within the assay, amplification of reference gene primers was used to estimate how many nucleated cells each sample contained. Sequence reads were collapsed and filtered to measure the absolute abundance of every unique TCRbeta CDR3 rearrangement. For each sample, productive Simpson clonality was calculated by taking the square root of Simpson's diversity index across productive rearrangements. This is the immuneACCESS table as TCRdb keeps it, with only in-frame sequences that have V and J called. A part of the clones is gone; compared with another copy, unresolved V genes explain less than half, and the rest is unexplained. The DNA was the basis for D and trimming; V, J and clone size are from that table. Within this sample are more than 150,000 clones, with 87% of them counted one time only. The ten largest clones represent approximately 0.93% of the sample.

Input material: peripheral blood. This TCR was sampled from a woman younger than 30 who had recovered from COVID-19. The sequence joins TRBV5-4 to TRBJ1-2; the D gene identity is not certain. CDR3 reads: CASSLGLDGYTF. The nucleotides are TGTGCCAGCAGCCTAGGACTGGATGGCTACACCTTC. Full variable domain (CDR3 extended with the reference TRBV5-4 and TRBJ1-2 proteins): ETGVTQSPTHLIKTRGQQVTLRCSSQSGHNTVSWYQQALGQGPQFIFQYYREEENGRGNFPPRFSGLQFPNYSSELNVNALELDDSALYLCASSLGLDGYTFGSGTRLTVV.